This passage covers 17 T cell receptor beta chains from one sample sequenced in a study of cytomegalovirus exposure and HLA in healthy donors (dated by TCRdb to the late 2010s). Library generation was performed with the immunoSEQ multiplex PCR assay. The multiplex PCR relied on a mix of 60 forward primers for TCR Vbeta segments and 13 reverse primers for TCR Jbeta segments. The immuneACCESS repertoire file appears here via TCRdb, limited to in-frame rearrangements. These files lack a portion of the clones; in checked studies, under half of the deficit traces to unresolved V genes, and the cause of the others is not known. The sample table holds some 180,000 clones, of which about four fifths were seen once. The top ten constitute 1.5% to 1.7% of the sample. Sequencing was done on a sample of PBMCs. These TCRs come from a man in his forties or fifties in good health and CMV-seronegative.

V and J are TRBV7-9 and TRBJ2-2, with D perhaps TRBD1 (6 bases). V was trimmed by 5 bases and J by 10 bases, leaving 8 bases between them. Germline assignment: CDR1 SEHNR and CDR2 FQNEAQ (reference sequence). This CDR3 contains 11 residues. The CDR3 DNA sequence: TGTGCCAGCAGCGAGGGGGTGGAGCTGTTTTTT. Translating it yields CASSEGVELFF.

This clone was seen more than once but under ten times. The chain joins TRBV9 to TRBJ2-1, with 13 bases lining up with TRBD2. The CDR3 consists of 16 residues. Losses at the gene ends were 2 bases for V and 5 bases for J; bases not matched to a gene: 4. Germline V gene lookup returns CDR1 SGDLS and CDR2 YYNGEE. CDR3 sequence: CASSVLGTSGNNEQFF. CDR3 coding DNA: TGTGCCAGCAGCGTCCTAGGGACTAGCGGGAACAATGAGCAGTTCTTC.

Concerning this clone itself: Other nucleotide sequences in the sample specify the same CDR3. J is TRBJ1-2 and V is TRBV7-2; D may be TRBD1 (5 bases). Germline CDR1 and CDR2: SGHTA and FQGNSA. V was cut by 0 bases and J by 2 bases, with 7 bases left in between. This CDR3 is 14 amino acids long. The CDR3 here is CASSLAAGNYGYTF. CDR3 in DNA: TGTGCCAGCAGCTTAGCGGCAGGGAACTATGGCTACACCTTC.

This clone was recorded only once. The chain links TRBV7-3 to TRBJ2-7, with D tentatively TRBD2 (6 bases). V gave up 5 bases and J gave up 4 bases, with 12 bases separating them. The germline gives CDR1 SGHTA, CDR2 FQGTGA. The CDR3 totals 13 residues. DNA for the CDR3: TGTGCCAGCAGCATAAGTAGCGGATACGAGCAGTACTTC. As protein: CASSISSGYEQYF. Together with reference TRBV7-3 and TRBJ2-7, the CDR3 gives the full variable domain: GAGVSQTPSNKVTEKGKYVELRCDPISGHTALYWYRQSLGQGPEFLIYFQGTGAADDSGLPNDRFFAVRPEGSVSTLKIQRTERGDSAVYLCASSISSGYEQYFGPGTRLTVT.

This clone was recorded only once. This chain connects TRBV11-2 to TRBJ1-1, with TRBD1 matching over 8 bases. This CDR3 is built from 12 residues. The germline V gene encodes CDR1 SGHAT and CDR2 FQNNGV. V was pared by 6 bases and J by 6 bases, with 3 bases of the junction left unmatched. The CDR3 is CASSLQGAEAFF. For the CDR3, the DNA is TGTGCCAGCAGTTTACAGGGGGCTGAAGCTTTCTTT.

The gene calls are TRBV6-5 and TRBJ2-1; 10 nucleotides align to TRBD1. Germline assignment: CDR1 MNHEY and CDR2 SVGAGI. The trim removed 2 bases at V and 9 bases at J, leaving 4 bases unmatched. CDR3 length: 14 residues. The CDR3 bases are TGTGCCAGCAGTTACGGGACAGGGGCCGCTGAGCAGTTCTTC. Protein: CASSYGTGAAEQFF.

This clone appeared once. In DNA form, the CDR3 reads TGCAGCGTACCGGGACAGGCGTACAATGAGCAGTTCTTC. As protein: CSVPGQAYNEQFF. The chain combines TRBV29-1 with TRBJ2-1; 8 bases agree with TRBD1. V trimming: 6 bases; J trimming: 4 bases; junction bases outside the gene matches: 5. This CDR3 has 13 amino acids. CDR1 is SQVTM, CDR2 ANQGSEA, per germline.

The chain is built from TRBV19 and TRBJ2-1; tentative D call: TRBD2 (5 bases). Trimming pared 5 bases from V and 7 bases from J, leaving 18 bases between. There are 15 residues in the CDR3. Germline V gene sequence: CDR1 LNHDA, CDR2 SQIVND (reference sequence). The CDR3 nucleotides are TGTGCCAGTAGTCCCAGGACTCCCCGTAGGAATGAGCAGTTCTTC. This encodes CASSPRTPRRNEQFF.

CDR3 sequence (DNA): TGTGCCAGCTCACTCGGGTACCAAGAGACCCAGTACTTC. Translating it yields CASSLGYQETQYF. The J gene is TRBJ2-5, the V gene TRBV18; D gene unclear. Germline loops: CDR1 KGHSH, CDR2 LQKENI. V lost 4 bases to trimming and J lost 0 bases, with 6 bases between them. The CDR3 has 13 amino acids.

The chain combines TRBV14 with TRBJ2-7; 7 bases are a match to TRBD2. The CDR3 runs 15 residues. Germline-derived CDR1 and CDR2 are SGHDN and FVKESK. V dropped 0 bases and J dropped 7; count of bases not matched to a gene: 9. This chain's CDR3 is CASSQERGRLVEQYF. In DNA, the CDR3 is TGTGCCAGCAGCCAAGAGCGGGGGAGGCTGGTGGAGCAGTACTTC.

The rearrangement uses TRBV7-6 and TRBJ1-1, with 10 bases fitting TRBD1. The germline V gene encodes CDR1 SGHVS and CDR2 FNYEAQ. The ends lost 5 bases at V and 5 bases at J; junction bases unmatched: 8. The CDR3 contains 15 residues. Here the CDR3 DNA reads TGTGCCAGCAGCACCCGGACAGGGGGACGGACTGAAGCTTTCTTT. Translated: CASSTRTGGRTEAFF.

Turning to this clone: Other nucleotide sequences in the sample specify the same CDR3. The rearrangement uses TRBV28 and TRBJ2-5, with D unclear. The CDR3 covers 13 residues. V was clipped by 10 bases and J by 5 bases, with 17 bases between them. CDR1 and CDR2 (germline): MDHEN, SYDVKM. The CDR3 DNA reads as TGTGCCACCTTACCGCAGGTAGGTGAGACCCAGTACTTC. This translates into CATLPQVGETQYF.

This chain links TRBV7-9 with TRBJ1-1; D is ambiguous. Germline V gene data show CDR1 as SEHNR and CDR2 as FQNEAQ (reference sequence). The CDR3 contains 15 residues. Trimming took off 5 bases at V and 0 bases at J, with 13 bases between the two ends. CDR3 region: CASSPGVSVNTEAFF. CDR3 sequence (DNA): TGTGCCAGCAGCCCCGGAGTGTCAGTGAACACTGAAGCTTTCTTT.

The gene calls are TRBV9 and TRBJ2-1; 12 bases fit TRBD1. In germline, CDR1 is SGDLS, CDR2 YYNGEE. This CDR3 spans 17 amino acids. After removal of 0 bases from V and 7 bases from J, the junction contained 8 bases not matched to a gene. This chain's CDR3 is CASSVAGPGQGANEQFF. The CDR3 DNA reads as TGTGCCAGCAGCGTAGCGGGACCGGGACAGGGGGCGAATGAGCAGTTCTTC.

Here the CDR3 reads CASSFFGTALGEKLFF. CDR3 DNA: TGTGCCAGCAGCTTCTTTGGGACAGCCCTTGGTGAAAAACTGTTTTTT. The chain has TRBV7-9 and TRBJ1-4, with 7 bases that match TRBD1. Germline trimming cut 3 bases from V and 7 bases from J; bases unmatched to any gene: 11. This CDR3 region has 16 residues. Germline lookup yields CDR1 SEHNR and CDR2 FQNEAQ (reference sequence).

In this sample, this clone turned up a few times. The V gene is TRBV11-2, the J gene TRBJ1-1; 9 nucleotides line up with TRBD1. Trimming at V came to 2 bases and at J to 11 bases, leaving 12 bases not matched to a gene. The CDR3 contains 15 residues. Germline loops: CDR1 SGHAT, CDR2 FQNNGV. The CDR3 is CASSLSQDRGALAFF. The DNA of the CDR3 is TGTGCCAGCAGCTTATCCCAAGACAGGGGGGCTTTGGCTTTCTTT.

The rearrangement joins TRBV2 to TRBJ2-2; possibly TRBD1 for D (5 bases). V lost 4 bases and J lost 4, with 13 bases in between. Germline lookup yields CDR1 SNHLY and CDR2 FYNNEI. This CDR3 spans 15 amino acids. CDR3 sequence (DNA): TGTGCCAGCAGTGCTCTCAGGGTAGGCACCGGGGAGCTGTTTTTT. Translated, it gives CASSALRVGTGELFF.